This T cell receptor (beta chain) was profiled in a study of identifying expanded T cells in peripheral blood. Libraries were prepared by immunoSEQ multiplex PCR; TCRdb keeps only in-frame clonotypes and omits some of them. The data hold approximately 110,000 clones, with approximately 90% observed a single time. This clone came up once. No antigen is known for it. The study's findings and limits: Differentially abundant clones: around 1.2 between replicates, about 17 at about two weeks, 19 at four. Roughly two-week clone count variance significantly increased as total template count grew.

During the collection period, no donor immune events like infections were recorded. Germline loops: CDR1 SGHDN, CDR2 FVKESK. V lost 1 base to trimming and J lost 3 bases, with 7 bases between them. This CDR3 region has 13 residues. The sequence was collected from a person between 18 and 75 years old in good health. What was sequenced was blood. The rearrangement joins TRBV14 to TRBJ2-7, with unresolved D. CDR3 bases: TGTGCCAGCAGCCAAGTCTGGCACTACGAGCAGTACTTC. Residues: CASSQVWHYEQYF.